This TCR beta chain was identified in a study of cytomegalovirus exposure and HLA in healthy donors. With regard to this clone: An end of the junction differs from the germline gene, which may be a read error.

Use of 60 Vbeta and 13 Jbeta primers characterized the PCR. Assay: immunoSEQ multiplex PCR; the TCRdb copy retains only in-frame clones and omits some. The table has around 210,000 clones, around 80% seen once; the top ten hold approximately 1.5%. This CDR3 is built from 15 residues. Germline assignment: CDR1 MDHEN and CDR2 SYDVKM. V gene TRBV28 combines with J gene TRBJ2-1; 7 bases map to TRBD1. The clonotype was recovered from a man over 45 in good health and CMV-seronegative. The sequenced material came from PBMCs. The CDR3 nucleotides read TGTGTCAGCAGTCTCCGGGACAGAGTTTACAATGAGCAGTTCTTC. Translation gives CVSSLRDRVYNEQFF.